Listed below are T cell receptor beta chains from one sample, sequenced in a study of blood T cells in healthy people across ages. TCRdb reanalysed the 5' RACE reads using MiXCR and keeps one entry per CDR3 protein. The sample yields some 1.7 million distinct CDR3 sequences, 28% seen once. Material for sequencing was blood. These receptors were obtained from a woman aged 30 to 39 in good health. CDR3s include the opening cysteine and the closing phenylalanine or tryptophan. The order of the fields is J gene, V gene, CDR3 protein.

J gene: TRBJ2-4
V gene: TRBV25-1
CDR3 protein: CASSESPPAGAYIQYF

J gene: TRBJ2-7
V gene: TRBV20-1
CDR3 protein: CSARERGGQPYEQYF

J gene: TRBJ2-7
V gene: TRBV7-9
CDR3 protein: CASTSERDVSYEQYF

J gene: TRBJ2-5
V gene: TRBV5-6
CDR3 protein: CTSSFRAPRGEQYF

J gene: TRBJ2-3
V gene: TRBV5-1
CDR3 protein: CASSFQEIADTQYF

J gene: TRBJ1-4
V gene: TRBV6-5
CDR3 protein: CASSYSTGAVRKLFF

J gene: TRBJ2-4
V gene: TRBV3-1
CDR3 protein: CASRGSTSYNEQYF

J gene: TRBJ1-2
V gene: TRBV4-1
CDR3 protein: CASSPLEEQHGYTF

J gene: TRBJ2-1
V gene: TRBV7-8
CDR3 protein: CASSLGGQFSYNEQFF

J gene: TRBJ2-7
V gene: TRBV27
CDR3 protein: CASSLRQFSYEQYF

J gene: TRBJ2-3
V gene: TRBV7-3
CDR3 protein: CASSLQGSSSTDTQYF

J gene: TRBJ2-5
V gene: TRBV20-1
CDR3 protein: CSAHNLEPRETQYF

J gene: TRBJ1-5
V gene: TRBV20-1
CDR3 protein: CSARDRAAQGGGNQPQHF

J gene: TRBJ1-2
V gene: TRBV4-3
CDR3 protein: CASSHQTGFTDGYTF

J gene: TRBJ2-3
V gene: TRBV4-1
CDR3 protein: CVSSQGRARSSTDTQYF

J gene: TRBJ1-2
V gene: TRBV29-1
CDR3 protein: CSVQRATLYGYTF

J gene: TRBJ2-1
V gene: TRBV5-1
CDR3 protein: CASSPDSTLYNEQFF

J gene: TRBJ1-1
V gene: TRBV4-3
CDR3 protein: CASSQDLGVMNTEAFF

J gene: TRBJ2-5
V gene: TRBV4-1
CDR3 protein: CASSQVGGTLQETQYF

J gene: TRBJ2-3
V gene: TRBV12-3/TRBV12-4
CDR3 protein: CASRISGPITDTQYF

J gene: TRBJ2-3
V gene: TRBV3-1
CDR3 protein: CASSQGVANTDTQYF

J gene: TRBJ1-2
V gene: TRBV6-2/TRBV6-3
CDR3 protein: CASNPQRGSNYGYTF